This paragraph reports one T cell receptor (beta chain). Its antigen is unknown. The sample originates from a study of memory CD4+ T cells and cytomegalovirus serostatus. On the study more broadly: Donors were healthy Belgian adults, 10 or so CMV seropositive and 24 seronegative.

The sort gate was single viable CD3+CD4+CD8-CD45RO+ cells for memory CD4+ T cells. The V end lost 3 bases, the J end lost 0 bases, and 6 bases lay between the germline ends. CDR3 length: 15 residues. Germline loops: CDR1 LNHDA, CDR2 SQIVND (reference sequence). Assay used: immunoSEQ multiplex PCR; TCRdb lists only in-frame clones, some missing. Among about 59,000 clones, about 81% were seen once, and the ten largest hold more than 1%. Study outcomes and limitations: About two fifths of the roughly 150 known CMV-associated TCRbeta sequences appeared in CD4+ memory.

The clonotype originates from an adult in good health and CMV-seronegative. V and J are TRBV19 and TRBJ2-6; D not resolved. Sequencing used memory CD4+ T cells from blood. CDR3 bases: TGTGCCAGTAGTATTTTTGACTCTGGGGCCAACGTCCTGACTTTC. Translation: CASSIFDSGANVLTF. Based on the CDR3 plus reference TRBV19 and TRBJ2-6, the full variable domain is DGGITQSPKYLFRKEGQNVTLSCEQNLNHDAMYWYRQDPGQGLRLIYYSQIVNDFQKGDIAEGYSVSREKKESFPLTVTSAQKNPTAFYLCASSIFDSGANVLTFGAGSRLTVL.